The rows below give T cell receptor beta chains drawn from one sample of a study of blood T cell repertoires in COVID-19. Here immunoSEQ multiplex PCR was the method, and the copy in TCRdb shows in-frame clones only, minus some. The data show roughly 160,000 clones, around 80% seen once. Sequenced sample: PBMCs or T cells enriched from blood (not recorded which). Source of these receptors: a woman aged 65 to 85 in a cohort exposed to, infected with or recovered from COVID-19 (not recorded which). The CDR3 runs from the conserved cysteine through the conserved F or W. D genes are given only for firm matches. Size is omitted from some rows. Given values are once, few, many or a class for expanded clones.

clone_size j_call v_call d_call cdr3_nt cdr3_aa
. TRBJ1-6 TRBV4-3 . TGCGCCAGCAGCCAAGATCGGGGGGGGTGGAATTCACCCCTCCACTTT CASSQDRGGWNSPLHF
. TRBJ2-7 TRBV30 . TGTGCCTGGAGTTTAGTCTACGAGCAGTACTTC CAWSLVYEQYF
. TRBJ1-2 TRBV5-1 . TGCGCCAGCAGCTTGGGGGCCGGGGACTATGGCTACACCTTC CASSLGAGDYGYTF
. TRBJ1-1 TRBV11-3 . TGTGCCAGCAGCGGGGGGGGAACTGAAGCTTTCTTT CASSGGGTEAFF
. TRBJ2-2 TRBV2 TRBD2 TGTGCCAGCAGCGCCGGGACTAGACGAACCGGGGAGCTGTTTTTT CASSAGTRRTGELFF
. TRBJ1-2 TRBV28 . TGTGCCAGCAGTTTAGGCCAAGGCGGGGGCCTCCTCTATGGCTACACCTTC CASSLGQGGGLLYGYTF
. TRBJ2-7 TRBV2 . TGTGCCAGTGCCCAGGGGGGCTACGAGCAGTACTTC CASAQGGYEQYF
. TRBJ2-1 TRBV27 TRBD2 TGTGCCAGCAGTTTACGCGGGAGTGTCGACAATGAGCAGTTCTTC CASSLRGSVDNEQFF
. TRBJ2-7 TRBV18 . TGTGCCAGCTCACCAGGTCAGGGGAGGGGATACGAGCAGTACTTC CASSPGQGRGYEQYF
. TRBJ2-5 TRBV27 TRBD1 TGTGCCAGCAGTATAAGGACAGGCGCGAGGGCCCGCCACCAAGAGACCCAGTACTTC CASSIRTGARARHQETQYF
. TRBJ1-1 TRBV10-2 . TGCGCCAGCAGTGGGCAGGGAGGCACTGAAGCTTTCTTT CASSGQGGTEAFF
few TRBJ2-2 TRBV7-9 TRBD2 TGTGCCAGCAGCTTTCCGTACGGGAGGCCTTTTGGCGGGGAGCTGTTTTTT CASSFPYGRPFGGELFF
. TRBJ1-3 TRBV5-4 . TGTGCCAGCAGCTTGGCCGAAGCGGGGGTCTCTGGAAACACCATATATTTT CASSLAEAGVSGNTIYF
few TRBJ2-6 TRBV3-1/TRBV3-2 . TGTGCCAGCAGCCAAGATGCGGGCTCTGGGGCCAACGTCCTGACTTTC CASSQDAGSGANVLTF
. TRBJ2-1 TRBV28 TRBD2 TGTGCCAGTTTCTCCAGCGGGAGGGGGATCAATGAGCAGTTCTTC CASFSSGRGINEQFF
. TRBJ1-2 TRBV28 . TGTGCCAGCAGATCGGGGGGCTCTAACTATGGCTACACCTTC CASRSGGSNYGYTF
once TRBJ2-3 TRBV28 TRBD1 TGTGCCAGCAGTTCAACAGGGGGCACAGATACGCAGTATTTT CASSSTGGTDTQYF
. TRBJ2-5 TRBV7-2 . TGTGCCAGCAGCTTGGAGGGACAGCTCACGACCCAGTACTTC CASSLEGQLTTQYF
. TRBJ2-1 TRBV4-1 TRBD2 TGCGCCAGCAGCCCAGGCCCTAGCGGGAGGGGTTACAATGAGCAGTTCTTC CASSPGPSGRGYNEQFF
. TRBJ1-4 TRBV4-2 . TGTGCCAGCAGCCAAGAGATGGACATGAGGGAAAAACTGTTTTTT CASSQEMDMREKLFF
few TRBJ2-1 TRBV3-1/TRBV3-2 . TGTGCCAGCAGCCAAGGGCGGAACGAATACAATGAGCAGTTCTTC CASSQGRNEYNEQFF
. TRBJ1-1 TRBV5-4 TRBD1 TGTGCCAGCAGCGTATCACCCGGGACAGCGAACACTGAAGCTTTCTTT CASSVSPGTANTEAFF
. TRBJ1-6 TRBV6-1 . TGTGCCAGCAGTGAAGACAGACAGACTAATTCACCCCTCCACTTT CASSEDRQTNSPLHF
. TRBJ1-1 TRBV6-6 TRBD1 TGTGCCAGCAGAGATGCCAGGGGGATGAACACTGAAGCTTTCTTT CASRDARGMNTEAFF
. TRBJ2-1 TRBV1 . TGCACTACCAGAAGCGGGAGGGCCCGGGAGCAGTTCTTC CTTRSGRAREQFF
once TRBJ2-2 TRBV7-7 TRBD1 TGTGCTAGCAGCACAGGCCCGGGACAGGGTAACACCGGGGAGCTGTTTTTT CASSTGPGQGNTGELFF
. TRBJ2-3 TRBV11-2 . TGTGCCAGCAGCTTCCAACTCGGTGCGTACACAGATACGCAGTATTTT CASSFQLGAYTDTQYF
. TRBJ2-2 TRBV27 . TGTGCCAGCAGTTCGCTGCAGGGTCTGAACACCGGGGAGCTGTTTTTT CASSSLQGLNTGELFF
few TRBJ2-1 TRBV10-1 . TGCGCCAGCAGTGAGTCGGCTAGCGTTGATGTGTTCTTC CASSESASVDVFF
. TRBJ1-5 TRBV6-1 TRBD1 TGTGCCAGCAGTGAAAGGCGGGGGACAGGGGCACATCAGCCCCAGCATTTT CASSERRGTGAHQPQHF
. TRBJ2-5 TRBV19 . TGTGCCAGTAGTATCCGGGATGGAGAGACCCAGTACTTC CASSIRDGETQYF
. TRBJ2-1 TRBV18 TRBD2 TGTGCCAGCTCACCACCGGGGGTAGCGGGAAATGAGCAGTTCTTC CASSPPGVAGNEQFF
. TRBJ2-1 TRBV5-1 TRBD2 TGCGCCAGCTGGGCGAGCGGGAACAATGAGCAGTTCTTC CASWASGNNEQFF
. TRBJ2-7 TRBV5-1 . TGCGCCAGCAGCCGCGATTCTTACGAGCAGTACTTC CASSRDSYEQYF
once TRBJ2-3 TRBV28 TRBD2 TGTGCCAGCAGCCCAAACGGGCTAGCGGGAGATACGCAGTATTTT CASSPNGLAGDTQYF
. TRBJ2-3 TRBV7-9 TRBD2 TGTGCCAGCAGCTCCTTCGGACTAGCGGGAGTTCGTGATACGCAGTATTTT CASSSFGLAGVRDTQYF
. TRBJ1-4 TRBV19 . TGTGCCACCGGCTACCGAGGTCTAAGTGAAAAACTGTTTTTT CATGYRGLSEKLFF
. TRBJ2-3 TRBV21-1 . TGTGCCAGCAGCCCAGGGGGGACTAGCGAAGGGGTAGATACGCAGTATTTT CASSPGGTSEGVDTQYF
. TRBJ2-7 TRBV27 . TGTGCCAGCAGTTTCTCCGGAGGGATAGGGGAGCAGTACTTC CASSFSGGIGEQYF
. TRBJ1-3 TRBV6-5 TRBD1 TGTGCCAGCGGAATCGACAGGGCTGGAAACACCATATATTTT CASGIDRAGNTIYF
. TRBJ2-5 TRBV11-2 . TGTGCAGATGGCGGCGGTTCAACAGAGACCCAGTACTTC CADGGGSTETQYF
few TRBJ2-3 TRBV28 . TGTGCCAGCAGCACGGACAGAAAACTTTTTGCGCAGTATTTT CASSTDRKLFAQYF
once TRBJ1-6 TRBV7-3 . TGTGCCAGCAGCAGCCAGGGAAATTCACCCCTCCACTTT CASSSQGNSPLHF
. TRBJ2-1 TRBV6-5 . TGTGCCAGCAGTTACTCCTTTAGCCCTCAAGAGCAGTTCTTC CASSYSFSPQEQFF
. TRBJ2-1 TRBV28 . TGTGCCAGCAGTTTAACGGCGGCGGGCTCCTACAATGAGCAGTTCTTC CASSLTAAGSYNEQFF
. TRBJ1-5 TRBV9 TRBD1 TGTGCCAGCAGCGGGACAGGAGATCAGCCCCAGCATTTT CASSGTGDQPQHF
once TRBJ2-7 TRBV29-1 . TGCAGCGTTGAAGGGGCAGGCTACGAGCAGTACTTC CSVEGAGYEQYF
. TRBJ1-5 TRBV28 . TGTGCCACCCTCCGAGGGAATCGTCAGCCCCAGCATTTT CATLRGNRQPQHF
. TRBJ2-1 TRBV7-8 TRBD2 TGTGCCAGCAGCTTGCGGGAGAACTCCTACAATGAGCAGTTCTTC CASSLRENSYNEQFF
few TRBJ2-2 TRBV10-3 . TGTGCCACCTCACAGGGTCCCGGGGAGCTGTTTTTT CATSQGPGELFF
. TRBJ2-5 TRBV3-1/TRBV3-2 . TGTGCCAGCAGCCAAGACCTCCAGGAGACCCAGTACTTC CASSQDLQETQYF
. TRBJ2-2 TRBV10-3 . TGTGCCACCAGCATAGGAGGCGGGATGGGCGCCGGGGAGCTGTTTTTT CATSIGGGMGAGELFF
. TRBJ2-7 TRBV5-1 TRBD2 TGCGCCAGCAGCCCGACTAGCGGGGACGCCTACGAGCAGTACTTC CASSPTSGDAYEQYF
. TRBJ2-1 TRBV7-6 TRBD2 TGTGCCAGCAGCACCCTAGGCGGACTAGCGGGAAACTGGGTCTTC CASSTLGGLAGNWVF
. TRBJ2-5 TRBV10-3 TRBD1 TGTGCCATCAAACCGGGACAGGGTAGCCATGGAGAGACCCAGTACTTC CAIKPGQGSHGETQYF
. TRBJ2-1 TRBV12-3/TRBV12-4 TRBD1 TGTGCCAGCAGCACGGACAGGTTAGAGCAGTTCTTC CASSTDRLEQFF
. TRBJ1-4 TRBV7-9 . TGTGCCAGCAGCTCGCCTGCGGGGGTCTATAATGAAAAACTGTTTTTT CASSSPAGVYNEKLFF
once TRBJ2-7 TRBV21-1 . TGTGCCAGCAGCGACCTAGGGCGGACTAGCGGTCTTGCTACCTACGAGCAGTACTTC CASSDLGRTSGLATYEQYF
few TRBJ1-1 TRBV5-1 . TGCGCCAGCAGCGCCGGACAGTCCTCGGCGGCTTTCTTT CASSAGQSSAAFF